This is a list of T cell receptor beta chains from one sample in a study of blood T cell repertoires in COVID-19. Profiled with immunoSEQ multiplex PCR; TCRdb holds only in-frame clones, not every one. The data hold approximately 430,000 clones, with roughly 88% observed a single time. Sequences were obtained from peripheral blood. The receptors shown here come from a woman aged 25 to 45 with active or convalescent COVID-19. CDR3s include the opening cysteine and the closing phenylalanine or tryptophan. A D gene is named only where the DNA matches it firmly. The size of a clone is reported for some rows only, either as once, few or many, or as a class for expanded clones.

clone_size: NA
j_call: TRBJ2-7
d_call: NA
v_call: TRBV27
cdr3_aa: CASSSHQQQGPYEQYF
cdr3_nt: TGTGCCAGCAGTTCACACCAGCAACAGGGACCCTACGAGCAGTACTTC

clone_size: NA
j_call: TRBJ2-7
d_call: NA
v_call: TRBV3-1/TRBV3-2
cdr3_aa: CASSQMLTEHYEQYF
cdr3_nt: TGTGCCAGCAGCCAAATGCTGACGGAGCACTACGAGCAGTACTTC

clone_size: few
j_call: TRBJ2-7
d_call: TRBD2
v_call: TRBV28
cdr3_aa: CASSNRLAGGGYEQYF
cdr3_nt: TGTGCCAGCAGTAACCGACTAGCGGGAGGCGGGTACGAGCAGTACTTC

clone_size: NA
j_call: TRBJ1-2
d_call: TRBD1
v_call: TRBV5-6
cdr3_aa: CASSDTGGNGYTF
cdr3_nt: TGTGCCAGCAGCGATACAGGGGGCAATGGCTACACCTTC

clone_size: NA
j_call: TRBJ2-7
d_call: NA
v_call: TRBV18
cdr3_aa: CASSPTSLTYEQYF
cdr3_nt: TGTGCCAGCTCACCAACGTCACTTACCTACGAGCAGTACTTC

clone_size: NA
j_call: TRBJ2-1
d_call: TRBD2
v_call: TRBV11-2
cdr3_aa: CASSSPVGGSSEQFF
cdr3_nt: TGTGCCAGCAGCTCCCCTGTGGGCGGGAGTTCAGAGCAGTTCTTC

clone_size: NA
j_call: TRBJ2-3
d_call: NA
v_call: TRBV4-1
cdr3_aa: CASSQVGSGAFGDTQYF
cdr3_nt: TGCGCCAGCAGCCAAGTCGGTAGCGGAGCCTTCGGGGATACGCAGTATTTT

clone_size: few
j_call: TRBJ2-2
d_call: NA
v_call: TRBV11-3
cdr3_aa: CASSLTGTGELFF
cdr3_nt: TGTGCCAGCAGTTTGACCGGGACCGGGGAGCTGTTTTTT

clone_size: NA
j_call: TRBJ1-5
d_call: TRBD1
v_call: TRBV10-3
cdr3_aa: CAISEGADRGFQPQHF
cdr3_nt: TGTGCCATCAGTGAGGGGGCGGACAGGGGTTTCCAGCCCCAGCATTTT

clone_size: NA
j_call: TRBJ2-3
d_call: TRBD1
v_call: TRBV7-6
cdr3_aa: CASSLGVLTGGTDTQYF
cdr3_nt: TGTGCCAGCAGCCTAGGGGTGTTGACAGGGGGCACAGATACGCAGTATTTT

clone_size: NA
j_call: TRBJ1-1
d_call: NA
v_call: TRBV29-1
cdr3_aa: CSVEVARGGAFF
cdr3_nt: TGCAGCGTTGAAGTCGCTAGGGGGGGAGCTTTCTTT

clone_size: NA
j_call: TRBJ1-2
d_call: TRBD1
v_call: TRBV5-1
cdr3_aa: CASSLEVGQHSNYGYTF
cdr3_nt: TGCGCCAGCAGCTTGGAAGTGGGACAGCATTCTAACTATGGCTACACCTTC

clone_size: NA
j_call: TRBJ2-1
d_call: NA
v_call: TRBV5-1
cdr3_aa: CASSVGHSPENEQFF
cdr3_nt: TGCGCCAGCAGCGTGGGACATTCGCCTGAAAATGAGCAGTTCTTC

clone_size: NA
j_call: TRBJ2-7
d_call: NA
v_call: TRBV2
cdr3_aa: CASSEFRGAGYEQYF
cdr3_nt: TGTGCCAGCAGTGAATTTCGGGGGGCCGGGTACGAGCAGTACTTC

clone_size: NA
j_call: TRBJ2-7
d_call: NA
v_call: TRBV27
cdr3_aa: CASSLGGASHEQYF
cdr3_nt: TGTGCCAGCAGTTTAGGGGGCGCGTCCCACGAGCAGTACTTC

clone_size: NA
j_call: TRBJ2-3
d_call: NA
v_call: TRBV30
cdr3_aa: CAWSKSGTDTQYF
cdr3_nt: TGTGCCTGGAGTAAGTCGGGGACAGATACGCAGTATTTT

clone_size: NA
j_call: TRBJ1-2
d_call: TRBD1
v_call: TRBV2
cdr3_aa: CASFEGGGYGYTF
cdr3_nt: TGTGCCAGCTTTGAAGGGGGCGGCTATGGCTACACCTTC

clone_size: NA
j_call: TRBJ1-1
d_call: NA
v_call: TRBV6-1
cdr3_aa: CASSLADRNTEAFF
cdr3_nt: TGTGCCAGCAGTTTGGCGGATCGGAACACTGAAGCTTTCTTT

clone_size: few
j_call: TRBJ1-2
d_call: NA
v_call: TRBV27
cdr3_aa: CASSLDGGSYGYTF
cdr3_nt: TGTGCCAGCAGTTTAGATGGCGGTAGCTATGGCTACACCTTC

clone_size: NA
j_call: TRBJ1-6
d_call: TRBD1
v_call: TRBV5-1
cdr3_aa: CASSLERGTGKASPLHF
cdr3_nt: TGCGCCAGCAGCTTGGAAAGGGGGACAGGGAAGGCCTCACCCCTCCACTTT

clone_size: NA
j_call: TRBJ2-2
d_call: TRBD2
v_call: TRBV9
cdr3_aa: CASSVVGGRGNTGELFF
cdr3_nt: TGTGCCAGCAGCGTAGTGGGCGGGAGGGGGAACACCGGGGAGCTGTTTTTT

clone_size: NA
j_call: TRBJ2-2
d_call: TRBD1
v_call: TRBV5-1
cdr3_aa: CASSSPDRGRTGELFF
cdr3_nt: TGCGCCAGCAGCTCGCCCGACAGGGGGCGAACCGGGGAGCTGTTTTTT

clone_size: NA
j_call: TRBJ2-4
d_call: TRBD2
v_call: TRBV2
cdr3_aa: CASSETGGGLDIQYF
cdr3_nt: TGTGCCAGCAGTGAAACAGGCGGGGGGTTAGACATTCAGTACTTC